The TCR beta chain under discussion was sequenced for a study of blood T cell repertoires in COVID-19. Background on the study: Collection of acute and convalescent COVID-19 samples took place in the United States, Italy and Spain.

In Seattle, patients joined the study during active infection and were tracked longitudinally. In the original analysis: Amplifying reference gene primers gave estimates of nucleated cell counts. Sequencing used immunoSEQ multiplex PCR; TCRdb keeps in-frame clones, though not all of them. Clonal size and the V and J genes are those of that table, whereas D and trimming came from the DNA. The sample holds 180,000 or so clones, approximately 81% seen once. This receptor was obtained from a person aged 70 to 85 with COVID-19, enrolled during active disease. The sample consisted of peripheral blood.

The DNA for the CDR3 is TGTGCCATACCTTCCACGAGCGACAATGAGCAGTTCTTC. Protein product: CAIPSTSDNEQFF. V gene TRBV2 combines with J gene TRBJ2-1, with unresolved D. This CDR3 is 13 amino acids long. Germline values: CDR1 SNHLY, CDR2 FYNNEI. Trimming took off 10 bases at V and 5 bases at J, with 15 bases between the two ends. Filled out from reference TRBV2 and TRBJ2-1, the complete variable domain reads EPEVTQTPSHQVTQMGQEVILRCVPISNHLYFYWYRQILGQKVEFLVSFYNNEISEKSEIFDDQFSVERPDGSNFTLKIRSTKLEDSAMYFCAIPSTSDNEQFFGPGTRLTVL.